Each of the 27 T cell receptor beta chains below was sequenced from the same sample in a study of blood T cell repertoires in COVID-19. Sequenced by immunoSEQ multiplex PCR; TCRdb stores in-frame clones only, minus some. The sample records 30,000 to 50,000 clones, around 87% being singletons. The source material was peripheral blood. The receptors shown here come from a man in his forties or fifties with active or convalescent COVID-19.

V and J are TRBV3-1 (or the pseudogene TRBV3-2) and TRBJ2-7, with 9 nucleotides matching TRBD2. Germline lookup yields CDR1 LGHDT and CDR2 YNNKEL (reference sequence). This CDR3 comprises 15 residues. Germline trimming cut 4 bases from V and 5 bases from J; bases unmatched to any gene: 9. As DNA, the CDR3 is TGTGCCAGCAGCCCGCGTAGCGGGAGAACCCACGAGCAGTACTTC. The encoded protein is CASSPRSGRTHEQYF.

The gene calls are TRBV4-2 and TRBJ2-3, with 12 nucleotides matching TRBD2. From germline, CDR1 is LGHNA and CDR2 YNFKEQ. This CDR3 has 18 residues. V lost 0 bases, J lost 5 bases, and 9 bases stayed unmatched. DNA of the CDR3: TGTGCCAGCAGCCAAGATTGGGCTAGCGGGGGGGCATTAGATACGCAGTATTTT. It yields the protein CASSQDWASGGALDTQYF.

In the case of this clone: This specimen includes other DNA sequences encoding the same CDR3. The chain recombines TRBV27 with TRBJ1-1; tentatively, D is TRBD1 (6 bases). CDR1 is MNHEY, CDR2 SMNVEV, per germline (reference sequence). This CDR3 is built from 13 residues. Trimming took off 5 bases at V and 1 base at J, with 8 bases between the two ends. The DNA for the CDR3 is TGTGCCAGCAGTCTGGGACAGAACACTGAAGCTTTCTTT. Amino acids: CASSLGQNTEAFF.

The gene calls are TRBV6-5 and TRBJ1-1; a weak D match, TRBD1 (6 bases). The V gene's germline CDR1 is MNHEY and CDR2 SVGAGI. This CDR3 has 13 residues. The V end was cut by 6 bases, the J end by 5 bases, with 13 bases between. The CDR3 loop reads CASSTGFGTEAFF. The CDR3 DNA reads as TGTGCCAGCAGCACAGGGTTCGGAACTGAAGCTTTCTTT.

The V and J genes are TRBV1 and TRBJ1-2; the table's D call TRBD1 went unverified against the DNA. TRBV1 is given as a pseudogene. The CDR3 covers 12 residues. The CDR3 here is CTSSQGGGGYTF. The CDR3 DNA reads as TGCACCAGCAGCCAAGGGGGCGGTGGCTACACCTTC.

V usage is TRBV24-1 and J usage is TRBJ1-4; a possible D gene is TRBD1 (5 bases). Germline CDR1 and CDR2: KGHDR and SFDVKD. Trimming cost V 4 bases and J 4 bases, with 6 bases left between them. This CDR3 is 13 amino acids long. CDR3 amino acids: CATSETVNEKLFF. The CDR3 DNA sequence: TGTGCCACCAGTGAGACAGTTAATGAAAAACTGTTTTTT.

The chain links TRBV6-5 to TRBJ1-5; tentative D call: TRBD1 (6 bases). The germline CDR1 and CDR2 sequences are MNHEY and SVGAGI. There are 14 residues in the CDR3. Trimming shortened V by 7 bases and J by 1 base, and 11 bases separated the two germline ends. The CDR3 region is CASTSTGSNQPQHF. The CDR3 DNA reads as TGTGCCAGCACCAGTACAGGGAGCAATCAGCCCCAGCATTTT.

V is TRBV4-1 and J is TRBJ1-2; TRBD1 matches 7 bases. V lost 2 bases and J lost 4; bases outside the gene matches: 4. CDR3 size: 14 residues. Germline lookup yields CDR1 MGHRA and CDR2 YSYEKL. The CDR3 here is CASSQSGGSYGYTF. DNA for the CDR3: TGCGCCAGCAGCCAATCAGGGGGGTCCTATGGCTACACCTTC.

This chain uses TRBV5-5 with TRBJ1-4, with 9 nucleotides matching TRBD1. The J segment lost 0 bases and the V segment lost 8 bases, leaving 8 bases of the junction unmatched. Germline values: CDR1 SGHKS, CDR2 YYEKEE (reference sequence). The CDR3 sequence is 16 residues long. Here the CDR3 reads CASSGTGSSTNEKLFF. The CDR3 coding sequence is TGTGCCAGTTCCGGGACAGGGTCTTCAACTAATGAAAAACTGTTTTTT.

The rearrangement uses TRBV27 and TRBJ2-7; 7 nucleotides agree with TRBD1. Trimming cost V 3 bases and J 3 bases; bases outside gene matches: 5. This CDR3 is built from 14 residues. From germline, CDR1 is MNHEY and CDR2 SMNVEV (reference sequence). CDR3 in DNA: TGTGCCAGCAGTTTTCAAGGGGGCGTCTACGAGCAGTACTTC. Its translation is CASSFQGGVYEQYF.

This clone was seen once. The V call is TRBV6-5, the J call TRBJ2-3; D is unclear. Trimming took 11 bases from V and 2 from J, leaving 14 bases between them. Germline CDR1 and CDR2: MNHEY and SVGAGI. The CDR3 spans 13 residues. The CDR3 DNA sequence: TGTGCCGCCCGAAGGATAGCCACAGATACGCAGTATTTT. This codes for CAARRIATDTQYF.

In nucleotides, the CDR3 is TGTGCCTCAGCGTTTAGCGATTCTTACGAGCAGTACTTC. As protein: CASAFSDSYEQYF. This sequence joins TRBV9 and TRBJ2-7, with a possible D match to TRBD2 (5 bases). Trimming cost V 10 bases and J 4 bases, with 18 bases left between them. Germline CDR1 and CDR2: SGDLS and YYNGEE. The CDR3 totals 13 residues.

V is TRBV11-2 and J is TRBJ2-7, with 9 bases lining up with TRBD1. The CDR3 length is 14 residues. Germline lookup yields CDR1 SGHAT and CDR2 FQNNGV. V was clipped by 3 bases and J by 2 bases; unmatched bases: 2. CDR3 nucleotides: TGTGCCAGCAGCTTCCGGGACAGGGCCTACGAGCAGTACGTC. Protein product: CASSFRDRAYEQYV.

This clone was counted only a few times. The chain has TRBV29-1 and TRBJ2-7; no firm D call. The CDR3 loop spans 12 amino acids. The V and J ends lost 4 bases and 1 base respectively, with 8 bases between them. Germline V lookup: CDR1 SQVTM, CDR2 ANQGSEA. The CDR3 protein is CSVVQDSYEQYF. The CDR3, as DNA: TGCAGCGTTGTCCAGGATTCCTACGAGCAGTACTTC.

The CDR3 loop reads CASSLWAGANGELFF. The DNA for the CDR3 is TGTGCCAGCAGTTTATGGGCGGGAGCTAACGGGGAGCTGTTTTTT. The chain has TRBV27 and TRBJ2-2; TRBD2 aligns across 7 bases. The ends lost 1 base at V and 7 bases at J; junction bases unmatched: 6. CDR3 length: 15 amino acids. The V gene's germline CDR1 is MNHEY and CDR2 SMNVEV (reference sequence).

This chain links TRBV28 with TRBJ1-4, with 7 bases aligning to TRBD1. The V segment lost 5 bases and the J segment 8 bases; nucleotides outside the gene matches: 8. CDR3 length equals 14 residues. The germline gives CDR1 MDHEN, CDR2 SYDVKM. The CDR3 DNA follows: TGTGCCAGCAGTACCCGACAGGGAGGCGAAAAACTGTTTTTT. Translation: CASSTRQGGEKLFF.

This sequence joins TRBV4-2 and TRBJ2-3; possibly TRBD2 for D (6 bases). Germline CDR1 LGHNA, CDR2 YNFKEQ. Trimming shortened V by 4 bases and J by 3 bases, and 17 bases separated the two germline ends. This CDR3 has 16 residues. The CDR3 DNA reads TGTGCCAGCAGCCGAGACTCCGGGACTCCTACAGATACGCAGTATTTT. Translation: CASSRDSGTPTDTQYF.

The chain links TRBV2 to TRBJ1-4; tentative D call: TRBD1 (6 bases). CDR3 length: 14 residues. The germline V gene has CDR1 SNHLY and CDR2 FYNNEI. V was cut by 6 bases and J by 4 bases, with 12 bases left in between. CDR3: CASSGTIRNEKLFF. CDR3 DNA sequence: TGTGCCAGCAGCGGGACAATCCGTAATGAAAAACTGTTTTTT.

The rearrangement links TRBV27 to TRBJ1-1; D call uncertain. V was clipped by 1 base and J by 5 bases, with 8 bases between them. Germline assignment: CDR1 MNHEY and CDR2 SMNVEV (reference sequence). The CDR3 has 13 amino acids. The CDR3 sequence is CASSLYAVTEAFF. Here the CDR3 DNA reads TGTGCCAGCAGTTTATACGCAGTTACTGAAGCTTTCTTT.

The CDR3 DNA follows: TGTGCCAGCAGTTCCCTACGCGGGGGCGCCGCCTCACCCCTCCACTTT. It is translated as CASSSLRGGAASPLHF. V and J are TRBV28 and TRBJ1-6; maybe TRBD1 (6 bases). The germline V gene encodes CDR1 MDHEN and CDR2 SYDVKM. V lost 4 bases to trimming and J lost 10 bases, with 20 bases between them. This CDR3 comprises 16 residues. Based on the CDR3 plus reference TRBV28 and TRBJ1-6, the full variable domain is DVKVTQSSRYLVKRTGEKVFLECVQDMDHENMFWYRQDPGLGLRLIYFSYDVKMKEKGDIPEGYSVSREKKERFSLILESASTNQTSMYLCASSSLRGGAASPLHFGNGTRLTVT.

The V and J genes are TRBV9 and TRBJ1-2; 11 positions agree with TRBD1. The CDR3 extends over 17 amino acids. J was trimmed by 8 bases and V by 4 bases; bases with no gene match: 16. Germline CDR1 is SGDLS and CDR2 is YYNGEE. CDR3 loop: CASSPLRDRGFVRGYTF. The DNA for the CDR3 is TGTGCCAGCAGCCCACTACGGGACAGGGGGTTCGTACGGGGCTACACCTTC.

The chain employs TRBV6-1 and TRBJ2-7; a weak D match, TRBD2 (5 bases). Germline V CDR1 and CDR2: MNHNS, SASEGT. CDR3 length: 15 amino acids. Trimming cost V 0 bases and J 3 bases, with 12 bases left between them. The CDR3 DNA is TGTGCCAGCAGTGAAGCCCCATACGGGGACTACGAGCAGTACGTC. Protein: CASSEAPYGDYEQYV.

The sample holds one count of this clone. CDR3 in amino acids: CASSLTAGTVNSPLHF. For the CDR3, the DNA is TGTGCCAGCAGCTTAACCGCCGGGACAGTAAATTCACCCCTCCACTTT. J is TRBJ1-6 and V is TRBV7-8, with TRBD1 identical over 7 bases. Germline assignment: CDR1 SGHVS and CDR2 FQNEAQ. V lost 2 bases, J lost 7 bases, and 8 bases stayed unmatched. This CDR3 region has 16 residues.

The rearrangement uses TRBV11-2 and TRBJ2-1, with D possibly being TRBD2 (5 bases). Trimming stripped 4 bases from V and 10 bases from J, with 8 bases between. Germline V lookup: CDR1 SGHAT, CDR2 FQNNGV. This CDR3 contains 11 residues. CDR3 nucleotide sequence: TGTGCCAGCAGCTCAGCGGTGGAGCAGTTCTTC. Protein: CASSSAVEQFF.

The chain recombines TRBV5-4 with TRBJ1-1; 8 bases match TRBD1. From germline, CDR1 is SGHNT and CDR2 YYREEE (reference sequence). The CDR3 runs 16 residues. After removal of 1 base from V and 3 bases from J, the junction contained 8 bases not matched to a gene. The CDR3, as DNA: TGTGCCAGCAGCTTGTCCGGACAGGGTGTGGACACTGAAGCTTTCTTT. Its translation: CASSLSGQGVDTEAFF.

This rearrangement joins TRBV30 to TRBJ2-3, with D tentatively TRBD1 (5 bases). Germline values: CDR1 GTSNPN, CDR2 SVGIG (reference sequence). The CDR3 contains 15 residues. V lost 7 bases, J lost 0 bases, and 17 bases lay in between. CDR3 nucleotide sequence: TGTGCCTCTAGTCAGGGTCTCACTAGCACAGATACGCAGTATTTT. This codes for CASSQGLTSTDTQYF. The full variable domain, its missing parts supplied by reference TRBV30 and TRBJ2-3, is SQTIHQWPATLVQPVGSPLSLECTVEGTSNPNLYWYRQAAGRGLQLLFYSVGIGQISSEVPQNLSASRPQDRQFILSSKKLLLSDSGFYLCASSQGLTSTDTQYFGPGTRLTVL.

In DNA form, the CDR3 reads TGTGCCAGCAGTGTGGGAGGGGAAAGCAATCAGCCCCAGCATTTT. This codes for CASSVGGESNQPQHF. The chain joins TRBV6-4 to TRBJ1-5, with D maybe TRBD1 (5 bases). The CDR3 runs to 15 residues. With 4 bases removed from V and 1 base from J, the gap between germline ends came to 11 bases. CDR1 MRHNA and CDR2 SNTAGT come from the germline V gene.